This T cell receptor (beta chain) came from a study of lymphopenia after photon versus proton radiotherapy (dated by TCRdb to between 2018 and 2021). Notes on the research overall: The study compared the immunological effects of photon versus proton radiation therapy in patients with gastrointestinal tumors who developed high-grade lymphopenia. A cohort of some 22 patients with gastrointestinal tumors who received either photon or proton therapy and subsequently developed lymphopenia was included. The goal of the study was to describe how the two radiation modalities differ in their effects on the immune system. Study-level results and caveats: After the lymphocyte count nadir, photon-treated repertoires showed oligoclonal expansion, especially of CD8+ Temra cells, which drove the drop in diversity. The authors looked at the survival association only in patients who died, and they framed better survival with proton therapy as a possibility rather than a demonstrated result. Among patients across the cohort who died, overall survival time showed an inverse correlation with a larger post-nadir drop in TCR diversity. Proton-treated patients stayed relatively stable during treatment, while photon-treated patients lost naive T cells and TCR diversity and gained effector/memory populations.

The germline V gene supplies CDR1 SGHTA and CDR2 FQGNSA. Reading from cysteine to phenylalanine, the CDR3 counts 14 amino acids. Only the CDR3 DNA stays, 42 bases, in frame from base 1. V drops 4 bases and J drops 7 bases, leaving 14 bases in between. In regard to this clone: Its recognized antigen is unknown. Base-call qualities are not available, and no considerably larger clone is one nucleotide away.

Library method: the immunoSEQ multiplex PCR assay. Deep sequencing of rearranged TCR beta loci, alongside multiparametric flow cytometry, was used to profile T cell repertoires. This immuneACCESS table, as held by TCRdb, lists in-frame sequences with V and J called but not all clones. Of the missing ones, under half trace to an unresolved V gene in checked studies; the others have no known cause. Here the sample has approximately 45,000 clones; less than 90% occur a single time. Over 2% of the sample lies in the top ten. The rearranged chain carries TRBV7-2 and TRBJ1-5; possibly the D gene is TRBD1, per 5 matching bases. The source material was peripheral blood, sampled from a patient treated with photon-based radiotherapy. The source of this sequence is a man in his forties with gastric cancer. The sequenced DNA: TGTGCCAGCAGCTCAACTCAGGGTGAGCAGCCCCAGCATTTT. The encoded protein is CASSSTQGEQPQHF.